One and the same sample provided the 20 T cell receptor beta chains below, sequenced in a study of T cells in Graves' hyperthyroidism and ophthalmopathy (dated by TCRdb to the late 2010s). Library preparation employed multiplex PCR. Sequencing used an Illumina HiSeq 2000. The TCR beta CDR3 regions were amplified from RNA transcripts. The TCR CDR3 was subjected to a first round of RT-PCR using the HTBI primer set and the Qiagen OneStep RT-PCR kit. The public sequencing data were trimmed at Q25 with fastp and processed into clonotypes with MiXCR by TCRdb, which kept only in-frame beta chains. Merged by CDR3 protein, the rows form single entries marked with the most common genes and DNA. Counted in this sample were some 550,000 distinct CDR3 sequences; approximately 15% of them appeared once. The ten largest clones represent roughly 3% of the sample. Sequencing input: blood. The receptors originated from a woman aged 40 to 55 with Graves' ophthalmopathy.

CDR3 amino acids: CASSPRTATNTGELFF. CDR3 nucleotide sequence: TGTGCCAGCAGCCCACGGACAGCAACGAACACCGGGGAGCTGTTTTTT. The chain couples TRBV3-1 to TRBJ2-2; D perhaps matches TRBD1 (6 bases). The CDR3 has 16 residues. Per the germline V gene, CDR1 is LGHDT and CDR2 is YNNKEL (reference sequence). V dropped 4 bases and J dropped 0 bases, with 12 bases sitting between them.

Notes on this clonotype: One base away lies a much larger clone, so this may be a sequencing read error. The CDR3 bases are TGTGCCAGCACTTCGTACGATGAGCAGTTCTTC. Residues: CASTSYDEQFF. The chain combines TRBV12-3 or TRBV12-4 with TRBJ2-1, with D hard to call. Deletions cut 7 bases from V and 8 bases from J, with 9 bases between. This CDR3 contains 11 residues.

The chain has TRBV20-1 and TRBJ2-3, with D maybe TRBD2 (6 bases). Germline CDR1 reads DFQATT; CDR2 reads SNEGSKA (reference sequence). Trimming stripped 0 bases from V and 6 bases from J, with 13 bases between. This CDR3 comprises 14 residues. CDR3 coding DNA: TGCAGTGCTAGAGATGCCGGGAGTCGGGATACGCAGTATTTT. Protein product: CSARDAGSRDTQYF.

This clonotype has ten or more counts. The rearrangement uses TRBV20-1 and TRBJ2-3, with D possibly matching TRBD2 (5 bases). The V gene's germline CDR1 is DFQATT and CDR2 SNEGSKA (reference sequence). The CDR3 contains 15 residues. V shed 0 bases and J shed 4 bases, with 14 bases lying between them. As DNA, the CDR3 is TGCAGTGCTAGAGAACTAGGGAATAGCCCAGATACGCAGTATTTT. Amino acid sequence: CSARELGNSPDTQYF.

This sequence joins TRBV20-1 and TRBJ2-1; weak D call: TRBD1 (5 bases). Trimming took off 5 bases at V and 3 bases at J, with 17 bases between the two ends. CDR3 length: 15 residues. CDR1 is DFQATT, CDR2 SNEGSKA, per germline (reference sequence). Here the CDR3 DNA reads TGCAGTGCTCCCCCTTGGCAGGGTGGCTACAATGAGCAGTTCTTC. Residues: CSAPPWQGGYNEQFF.

To note about this clonotype: It may be a read error: a sequence one base away is much more abundant. The gene calls are TRBV4-2 and TRBJ2-5, with D possibly matching TRBD2 (5 bases). CDR1 and CDR2 from the germline V gene are LGHNA and YNFKEQ. The CDR3 extends over 15 amino acids. The DNA for the CDR3 is TGTGCCAGCAGCCGAGAAGGACTGAACCAAGAGGCCCAGTACTTC. Its translation is CASSREGLNQEAQYF.

The rearrangement joins TRBV29-1 to TRBJ1-1; D is ambiguous. This CDR3 has 12 residues. Germline V gene sequence: CDR1 SQVTM, CDR2 ANQGSEA. Deletions cut 8 bases from V and 5 bases from J, with 15 bases between. The CDR3 nucleotides read TGCAGCACTTACAACCAGTGGACTGAAGCTTTCTTT. Protein sequence: CSTYNQWTEAFF.

This clonotype was seen ten or more times. The gene calls are TRBV11-2 and TRBJ2-1, with D perhaps assigned TRBD1 or TRBD2 (5 bases each). V was shortened by 1 base and J by 5 bases, with 9 bases between the two germline ends. This CDR3 comprises 14 residues. Per germline, CDR1 SGHAT and CDR2 FQNNGV. The CDR3 coding sequence is TGTGCCAGCAGCTTAGTACTAGGGGACAATGAGCAGTTCTTC. Translating gives CASSLVLGDNEQFF.

The rearrangement uses TRBV6-1 and TRBJ2-3, with D hard to call. Germline assignment: CDR1 MNHNS and CDR2 SASEGT. This CDR3 is 17 amino acids long. Trimming left V 5 bases short and J 2 bases short, with 20 bases between. The CDR3 loop is CASSYVGITTSTDTQYF. CDR3 coding DNA: TGTGCCAGCAGTTATGTTGGGATTACGACATCCACAGATACGCAGTATTTT.

This clonotype was seen at least ten times. The chain couples TRBV28 to TRBJ1-3, with a weak D call TRBD1 (5 bases). This CDR3 has 14 amino acids. Looked up from germline, CDR1 is MDHEN and CDR2 is SYDVKM. V was shortened by 6 bases and J by 2 bases, with 11 bases between the two germline ends. The CDR3 region has the DNA TGTGCCAGCAGCCAGGGAGGGACTGGAAACACCATATATTTT. Protein product: CASSQGGTGNTIYF. Using reference TRBV28 and TRBJ1-3 for the parts outside the CDR3, the full variable domain is DVKVTQSSRYLVKRTGEKVFLECVQDMDHENMFWYRQDPGLGLRLIYFSYDVKMKEKGDIPEGYSVSREKKERFSLILESASTNQTSMYLCASSQGGTGNTIYFGEGSWLTVV.

This clonotype was counted ten times or more. The J gene is TRBJ2-3, the V gene TRBV28; TRBD1 aligns across 9 bases. CDR3 length: 16 amino acids. V lost 1 base, J lost 2 bases, and 4 bases stayed unmatched. Germline values: CDR1 MDHEN, CDR2 SYDVKM. The CDR3 spells CASSLYRGLVTDTQYF. CDR3 in DNA: TGTGCCAGCAGTTTATACAGGGGGCTAGTCACAGATACGCAGTATTTT.

This clonotype was picked up many times. The chain recombines TRBV5-1 with TRBJ2-3, with a weak D call TRBD2 (6 bases). CDR1 and CDR2 from the germline V gene are SGHRS and YFSETQ. The CDR3 spans 17 residues. V lost 0 bases, J lost 2 bases, and 16 bases lay in between. CDR3 amino acids: CASSLGTSHFYTDTQYF. CDR3 in DNA: TGCGCCAGCAGCTTGGGCACTAGCCACTTTTACACAGATACGCAGTATTTT. Combining the CDR3 with reference TRBV5-1 and TRBJ2-3 gives the whole variable domain KAGVTQTPRYLIKTRGQQVTLSCSPISGHRSVSWYQQTPGQGLQFLFEYFSETQRNKGNFPGRFSGRQFSNSRSEMNVSTLELGDSALYLCASSLGTSHFYTDTQYFGPGTRLTVL.

CDR3: CASIQGSYNSPLHF. The DNA of the CDR3 is TGTGCCAGCATACAGGGGAGCTATAATTCACCCCTCCACTTT. This chain connects TRBV28 to TRBJ1-6, with 7 bases identical to TRBD1. This CDR3 comprises 14 residues. Germline CDR1 reads MDHEN; CDR2 reads SYDVKM. The junction had 3 bases not matched to a gene; V was cut back by 7 bases and J by 3 bases.

There are a few counts of this clonotype. The genes are TRBV7-2 and TRBJ1-6, with D maybe TRBD1 (5 bases). Germline CDR1 and CDR2: SGHTA and FQGNSA. The CDR3 runs to 13 residues. V gave up 5 bases and J gave up 11 bases, with 13 bases separating them. CDR3 sequence (DNA): TGTGCCAGCAGCCCTCCGGGGGTGGCACCCCTCCACTTT. It yields the protein CASSPPGVAPLHF.

Details on this clonotype: In this CDR3 the conserved last residue, phenylalanine or tryptophan, is missing, so a read error is likely. CDR3 residues: CASSQGGRIQETQYL. The CDR3 DNA follows: TGCGCCAGCAGCCAAGGGGGTAGGATCCAAGAGACCCAGTACCTC. The chain couples TRBV4-1 to TRBJ2-5; D gene uncertain. Germline loops: CDR1 MGHRA, CDR2 YSYEKL. Trimming took 1 base from V and 1 from J, leaving 10 bases between them. The CDR3 is 15 residues long.

This clonotype was found a few times. The chain joins TRBV19 to TRBJ2-2, with 11 bases identical to TRBD2. After removal of 2 bases from V and 0 bases from J, the junction contained 2 bases not matched to a gene. The CDR3 spans 17 residues. The germline gives CDR1 LNHDA, CDR2 SQIVND (reference sequence). The CDR3 sequence: CASSITGLAANTGELFF. The CDR3 coding sequence is TGTGCCAGTAGTATAACGGGACTAGCGGCGAACACCGGGGAGCTGTTTTTT. Using reference TRBV19 and TRBJ2-2 for the parts outside the CDR3, the full variable domain is DGGITQSPKYLFRKEGQNVTLSCEQNLNHDAMYWYRQDPGQGLRLIYYSQIVNDFQKGDIAEGYSVSREKKESFPLTVTSAQKNPTAFYLCASSITGLAANTGELFFGEGSRLTVL.

This clonotype was seen ten or more times. J is TRBJ2-2 and V is TRBV3-1; 7 nucleotides align to TRBD2. J lost 6 bases, V lost 4 bases, and 2 bases had no gene match. In germline, CDR1 is LGHDT, CDR2 YNNKEL (reference sequence). The CDR3 length is 13 residues. The CDR3 sequence: CASSRTSAGELFF. In nucleotides, the CDR3 is TGTGCCAGCAGCCGTACTAGCGCCGGGGAGCTGTTTTTT. The variable domain in full, completed from reference TRBV3-1 and TRBJ2-2, reads DTAVSQTPKYLVTQMGNDKSIKCEQNLGHDTMYWYKQDSKKFLKIMFSYNNKELIINETVPNRFSPKSPDKAHLNLHINSLELGDSAVYFCASSRTSAGELFFGEGSRLTVL.

There are many counts of this clonotype. The J gene is TRBJ2-1, the V gene TRBV11-2; 8 nucleotides match TRBD2. The CDR3 runs 16 residues. V gave up 1 base and J gave up 5 bases; unmatched junction bases: 7. Germline CDR1 SGHAT, CDR2 FQNNGV. For the CDR3, the DNA is TGTGCCAGCAGCTTAGTGGGGTACGGGAGGGACAATGAGCAGTTCTTC. Amino acids: CASSLVGYGRDNEQFF.

The table lists this clonotype with many counts. The rearrangement joins TRBV27 to TRBJ2-6; D uncertain. The V gene lost 0 bases and the J gene lost 0 bases, with 3 bases spanning the gap. Germline V gives CDR1 MNHEY, CDR2 SMNVEV (reference sequence). The CDR3 is made up of 15 amino acids. The CDR3 here is CASSLSSSGANVLTF. The CDR3 DNA follows: TGTGCCAGCAGTTTATCAAGCTCTGGGGCCAACGTCCTGACTTTC.

This clonotype was recorded many times. This sequence joins TRBV5-1 and TRBJ2-7, with D possibly being TRBD1 (6 bases). CDR3 length: 14 amino acids. V was trimmed by 4 bases and J by 2 bases, leaving 13 bases between them. CDR1 SGHRS and CDR2 YFSETQ come from the germline V gene. Written as DNA, the CDR3 is TGCGCCAGCAGCACAGGACAGTCCACCTACGAGCAGTACTTC. Protein sequence: CASSTGQSTYEQYF.